This T cell receptor (beta chain) appears in the sequencing data of a study of blood T cell repertoires in COVID-19. Assay: immunoSEQ multiplex PCR; the TCRdb copy retains only in-frame clones and omits some. The table shows 35,000 to 50,000 clones, with 91% occurring only once. Trimming took off 5 bases at V and 6 bases at J, with 17 bases between the two ends. Per germline, CDR1 SGHDT and CDR2 YYEEEE. The CDR3 contains 15 residues. This sequence originates from a woman younger than 45 in a cohort sampled during active COVID-19. Material for sequencing was peripheral blood. J is TRBJ2-2 and V is TRBV5-6, with D possibly TRBD2 on 6 matching bases. CDR3 in amino acids: CASSPTSGYSGELFF. The CDR3 bases are TGTGCCAGCAGTCCGACTAGTGGCTATTCCGGGGAGCTGTTTTTT. The whole variable domain, remainder taken from reference TRBV5-6 and TRBJ2-2, is DAGVTQSPTHLIKTRGQQVTLRCSPKSGHDTVSWYQQALGQGPQFIFQYYEEEERQRGNFPDRFSGHQFPNYSSELNVNALLLGDSALYLCASSPTSGYSGELFFGEGSRLTVL.